Listed below are T cell receptor beta chains from one sample, sequenced in a study of blood T cell repertoires in COVID-19. TCRdb's table, derived via immunoSEQ multiplex PCR, lists solely in-frame clones and lacks some. The sample carries roughly 14,000 clones, roughly 87% recorded once. Sequenced material: peripheral blood. The receptors shown here come from a human donor with active COVID-19. The donor label of this sample is uncertain. The CDR3 runs from the conserved cysteine through the conserved F or W. The D gene is left open where the match is weak. Only part of the rows carry a size: once, few, many, or a class if the clone is expanded.

-	TRBV20-1	TRBJ1-2	-	CSASGATPNYGYTF	TGCAGTGCTAGTGGGGCGACCCCTAACTATGGCTACACCTTC
-	TRBV9	TRBJ2-6	-	CASSSRTFSGANVLTF	TGTGCCAGCAGCTCCAGAACCTTCTCTGGGGCCAACGTCCTGACTTTC
-	TRBV28	TRBJ2-7	TRBD1	CASVRTGGYEQYF	TGTGCCAGCGTTCGGACAGGGGGCTACGAGCAGTACTTC
-	TRBV15	TRBJ2-1	-	CATSRVAGSNEQFF	TGTGCCACCAGCAGAGTTGCGGGAAGCAATGAGCAGTTCTTC
-	TRBV2	TRBJ1-2	TRBD1	CASSGLTGHYGYTF	TGTGCCAGCAGTGGGCTGACAGGGCACTATGGCTACACCTTC
-	TRBV6-5	TRBJ1-5	-	CASSLPQGQRQPQHF	TGTGCCAGCAGCCTTCCCCAGGGGCAGAGGCAGCCCCAGCATTTT
-	TRBV5-1	TRBJ2-1	TRBD2	CASSTGGSGRAGAEQFF	TGCGCCAGCAGCACTGGGGGTAGCGGGAGGGCCGGCGCTGAGCAGTTCTTC
-	TRBV13	TRBJ2-5	TRBD2	CASSLFGSGGRLQTQYF	TGTGCCAGCAGCTTGTTTGGGTCGGGGGGGCGCCTTCAGACCCAGTACTTC
-	TRBV30	TRBJ1-2	TRBD1	CAWSGDRGHDYGYTF	TGTGCCTGGAGCGGGGACAGGGGGCACGACTATGGCTACACCTTC
-	TRBV5-4	TRBJ2-1	TRBD2	CASSSGLAGVREQFF	TGTGCCAGCAGCTCGGGACTAGCGGGAGTACGAGAGCAGTTCTTC
-	TRBV3-1/TRBV3-2	TRBJ1-2	-	CASSQEGGRQSYGYTF	TGTGCCAGCAGCCAAGAAGGTGGCAGACAAAGCTATGGCTACACCTTC
-	TRBV11-2	TRBJ2-1	-	CASSESGAYNEQFF	TGTGCCAGCAGCGAGTCCGGGGCCTACAATGAGCAGTTCTTC
-	TRBV9	TRBJ2-2	-	CASSPRGGELFF	TGTGCCAGCAGCCCTAGAGGGGGGGAGCTGTTTTTT
-	TRBV4-2	TRBJ1-1	-	CASSQGGLNTEAFF	TGTGCCAGCAGCCAAGGAGGGTTGAACACTGAAGCTTTCTTT
once	TRBV27	TRBJ2-3	-	CASSLWTASTDTQYF	TGTGCCAGCAGTTTATGGACAGCTAGCACAGATACGCAGTATTTT
-	TRBV13	TRBJ2-7	-	CASSPRLEFYEQYF	TGTGCCAGCAGCCCGAGACTAGAGTTCTACGAGCAGTACTTC
-	TRBV7-9	TRBJ2-5	-	CASSLVGVGLGQIQETQYF	TGTGCCAGCAGCTTAGTGGGGGTTGGGTTAGGACAGATACAAGAGACCCAGTACTTC
-	TRBV11-3	TRBJ2-5	TRBD2	CASSARLAGKQETQYF	TGTGCCAGCAGCGCCAGACTAGCGGGGAAACAAGAGACCCAGTACTTC
-	TRBV5-1	TRBJ2-3	TRBD1	CASSIGQGRTDTQYF	TGCGCCAGCAGCATTGGACAGGGCCGCACGGATACGCAGTATTTT
-	TRBV6-6	TRBJ1-2	TRBD1	CASSWTGGNYGYTF	TGTGCCAGCAGTTGGACAGGCGGCAACTATGGCTACACCTTC
once	TRBV5-6	TRBJ1-3	TRBD1	CASSRDRGLSTSGNTIYF	TGTGCCAGCAGCCGAGACAGGGGCCTCTCCACGTCCGGAAACACCATATATTTT
-	TRBV28	TRBJ1-6	-	CASSGAILGNSPLHF	TGTGCCAGCAGTGGGGCGATTCTGGGAAATTCACCCCTCCACTTT
-	TRBV9	TRBJ2-1	-	CASSASPEGEQFF	TGTGCCAGCAGCGCCTCACCGGAGGGTGAGCAGTTCTTC
few	TRBV7-3	TRBJ2-2	TRBD2	CASSPGGNTGELFF	TGTGCCAGCAGCCCGGGAGGGAACACCGGGGAGCTGTTTTTT
-	TRBV20-1	TRBJ1-1	-	CSASDSTGRTEAFF	TGCAGTGCTAGTGATTCGACAGGACGGACTGAAGCTTTCTTT
-	TRBV6-6	TRBJ1-2	-	CASSSPGGPGYTF	TGTGCCAGCAGTTCCCCCGGGGGACCTGGCTACACCTTC
-	TRBV4-1	TRBJ1-5	-	CASSPSISQGKYSNQPQHF	TGCGCCAGCAGCCCGTCAATTTCGCAGGGGAAATATAGCAATCAGCCCCAGCATTTT
-	TRBV7-9	TRBJ1-1	-	CASRPYTGDTEAFF	TGTGCCAGCAGACCTTACACAGGAGACACTGAAGCTTTCTTT
-	TRBV7-9	TRBJ1-2	TRBD1	CASSGGTGENGYTF	TGTGCCAGCAGCGGTGGGACAGGGGAAAATGGCTACACCTTC
-	TRBV28	TRBJ2-1	TRBD2	CASSSLAGASSYNEQFF	TGTGCCAGCAGTTCGTTAGCGGGAGCCAGCTCCTACAATGAGCAGTTCTTC
-	TRBV6-2/TRBV6-3	TRBJ1-1	-	CASSLDFNTEAFF	TGTGCCAGCAGCCTAGACTTCAACACTGAAGCTTTCTTT
-	TRBV19	TRBJ2-3	-	CASRQIFRGDTQYF	TGTGCCAGCCGACAGATTTTCAGGGGTGATACGCAGTATTTT
-	TRBV4-1	TRBJ2-3	-	CASSLEGPTDTQYF	TGCGCCAGCAGCCTCGAGGGCCCCACAGATACGCAGTATTTT
-	TRBV6-1	TRBJ1-1	-	CASSDVGGLDTEAFF	TGTGCCAGCAGTGACGTCGGGGGGTTGGACACTGAAGCTTTCTTT
once	TRBV2	TRBJ2-3	TRBD2	CASRREGQADTQYF	TGTGCCAGCAGGCGGGAGGGCCAGGCAGATACGCAGTATTTT
-	TRBV5-1	TRBJ2-6	-	CASSDRTGANVLTF	TGCGCCAGCAGCGACAGGACCGGGGCCAACGTCCTGACTTTC
-	TRBV5-1	TRBJ1-2	-	CASSLPTGSDGYTF	TGCGCCAGCAGCTTACCTACAGGGTCCGATGGCTACACCTTC
-	TRBV5-1	TRBJ2-7	TRBD2	CASSFYGRVYEQYF	TGCGCCAGCAGCTTTTACGGGAGGGTCTACGAGCAGTACTTC
-	TRBV14	TRBJ2-5	TRBD2	CASSQGRLAGGYQETQYF	TGTGCCAGCAGCCAAGGACGACTAGCGGGGGGGTACCAAGAGACCCAGTACTTC
-	TRBV30	TRBJ1-1	-	CAWNNRKNTEAFF	TGTGCCTGGAATAACAGGAAAAACACTGAAGCTTTCTTT
-	TRBV5-1	TRBJ1-6	-	CASSLEQHSPLHF	TGCGCCAGCAGCTTGGAACAGCATTCACCCCTCCACTTT
-	TRBV6-5	TRBJ2-3	TRBD2	CASTPSGGHNTQYF	TGTGCCAGCACTCCATCGGGGGGTCATAATACGCAGTATTTT